Below, 25 T cell receptor beta chains from the same sample are listed, as sequenced in a study of neurological immune-mediated disorders. MiXCR, run by TCRdb on the 5' RACE reads, gives a single entry per CDR3 protein. The sample contains roughly 62,000 distinct CDR3 sequences, 3.5% to 4.5% of which appear only once. Source material: PBMCs. These receptors were collected from a woman in her forties or fifties with multiple sclerosis.

Many counts were recorded for this clonotype. The chain carries TRBV5-1 and TRBJ1-4; D is undetermined. CDR3 length: 13 amino acids. Germline-derived CDR1 and CDR2 are SGHRS and YFSETQ. V lost 1 base and J lost 5, with 6 bases in between. CDR3 nucleotides: TGCGCCAGCAGCTTGTCTCAGAATGAAAAACTGTTTTTT. It yields the protein CASSLSQNEKLFF.

This clonotype was counted many times. The chain combines TRBV7-2 with TRBJ2-3; no reliable D call. V lost 0 bases and J 3 bases, leaving 7 bases between the germline ends. The germline V gene encodes CDR1 SGHTA and CDR2 FQGNSA. The CDR3 spans 14 residues. The CDR3 loop reads CASSLAGKTDTQYF. Written as DNA, the CDR3 is TGTGCCAGCAGCTTAGCAGGAAAGACAGATACGCAGTATTTT.

This clonotype was picked up many times. This rearrangement joins TRBV14 to TRBJ2-5; D is uncertain. This CDR3 region has 13 residues. Germline CDR1 reads SGHDN; CDR2 reads FVKESK. The V and J ends lost 6 bases and 4 bases respectively, with 12 bases between them. CDR3 sequence (DNA): TGTGCCAGCAGTCTTGAGTACACAGAGACCCAGTACTTC. It is translated as CASSLEYTETQYF.

The gene calls are TRBV6-2 or TRBV6-3 and TRBJ2-1; no firm D call. CDR1 is MNHEY and CDR2 is SVGEGT in the germline V gene. The CDR3 totals 12 residues. V lost 3 bases to trimming and J lost 12 bases, with 12 bases between them. CDR3: CASSYGGVVQFF. The CDR3 DNA sequence: TGTGCCAGCAGTTATGGTGGGGTAGTGCAGTTCTTC.

Ten or more counts support this clonotype. The genes are TRBV12-3 or TRBV12-4 and TRBJ2-2; 7 bases match TRBD2. This CDR3 contains 16 residues. Trimming took 2 bases from V and 6 from J; bases not matched to a gene: 9. In nucleotides, the CDR3 is TGTGCCAGCAGTTTAATGGCGGGAGAGATTGCCGGGGAGCTGTTTTTT. Translated: CASSLMAGEIAGELFF.

This clonotype was picked up many times. The V call is TRBV11-3, the J call TRBJ2-1; D might be TRBD1 (5 bases). V gave up 1 base and J gave up 10 bases, with 8 bases separating them. Per the germline V gene, CDR1 is SGHNT and CDR2 is YENEEA. The CDR3 runs 12 residues. CDR3 region: CASSLGAGEQFF. For the CDR3, the DNA is TGTGCCAGCAGCTTAGGGGCAGGGGAGCAGTTCTTC.

This clonotype ranks as medium-sized (0.01 to 0.1%). V usage is TRBV10-3 and J usage is TRBJ2-3; TRBD2 matches 10 bases. The V gene end was trimmed by 6 bases and the J gene end by 6 bases; junction bases not matched to a gene: 3. The V gene's germline CDR1 is ENHRY and CDR2 SYGVKD. This CDR3 contains 13 residues. The CDR3 bases are TGTGCCATCAGACTAGCGGGAATGGATACGCAGTATTTT. This encodes CAIRLAGMDTQYF.

This clonotype appeared a few times. This chain connects TRBV20-1 to TRBJ1-1; maybe TRBD1 (5 bases). V was cut by 5 bases and J by 1 base, with 11 bases left in between. Germline assignment: CDR1 DFQATT and CDR2 SNEGSKA (reference sequence). The CDR3 covers 13 residues. DNA for the CDR3: TGCAGTGCTTCAAGACAGAAGAACACTGAAGCTTTCTTT. As protein: CSASRQKNTEAFF.

This clonotype was seen at least ten times. J is TRBJ1-5 and V is TRBV20-1, with TRBD1 as a possible D gene (6 bases). With 5 bases removed from V and 4 bases from J, the gap between germline ends came to 18 bases. CDR1 and CDR2 (germline): DFQATT, SNEGSKA (reference sequence). CDR3 length: 15 residues. CDR3 coding DNA: TGCAGTGCTCAACGACAGGATGTGTCGAATCAGCCCCAGCATTTT. This gives the protein CSAQRQDVSNQPQHF.

This clonotype was observed at least ten times. The chain carries TRBV4-3 and TRBJ2-1; a weak D match, TRBD2 (6 bases). The V end was cut by 0 bases, the J end by 8 bases, with 14 bases between. This CDR3 contains 15 residues. CDR1 and CDR2 from the germline V gene are LGHNA and YSLEER. CDR3 coding DNA: TGCGCCAGCAGCCAAGATGGAGGGCTGGGGGATGAGCAGTTCTTC. The encoded protein is CASSQDGGLGDEQFF.

This clonotype showed up many times. This chain uses TRBV10-3 with TRBJ2-7; 9 nucleotides line up with TRBD1. Germline lookup yields CDR1 ENHRY and CDR2 SYGVKD. Germline trimming cut 6 bases from V and 3 bases from J; bases unmatched to any gene: 6. The CDR3 totals 14 residues. In DNA form, the CDR3 reads TGTGCCATCAGGTCGGACAGGGGAGGCTACGAGCAGTACTTC. This translates into CAIRSDRGGYEQYF.

The chain has TRBV7-6 and TRBJ1-4; the D is unclear. The germline V gene encodes CDR1 SGHVS and CDR2 FNYEAQ. This CDR3 region has 14 residues. Trimming removed 4 bases from V and 5 bases from J, with 11 bases in between. For the CDR3, the DNA is TGTGCCAGCAGCTCCGGGGTAGGGAATGAAAAACTGTTTTTT. It specifies CASSSGVGNEKLFF.

This clonotype was picked up many times. This chain links TRBV12-3 or TRBV12-4 with TRBJ2-3; D possibly corresponds to TRBD1 (5 bases). CDR3 length: 14 amino acids. The V and J ends lost 5 bases and 2 bases respectively, with 11 bases between them. The CDR3 DNA sequence: TGTGCCAGCAGTCCGAGACAGCACACAGATACGCAGTATTTT. This encodes CASSPRQHTDTQYF.

This clonotype was observed a few times. The chain joins TRBV18 to TRBJ2-2, with D perhaps matching TRBD2 (5 bases). The CDR3 is 15 residues long. From germline, CDR1 is KGHSH and CDR2 LQKENI. Trimming stripped 4 bases from V and 3 bases from J, with 12 bases between. In DNA, the CDR3 is TGTGCCAGCTCACGAGAGGGTCGGCACACCGGGGAGCTGTTTTTT. It translates to CASSREGRHTGELFF.

This clonotype was counted a single time. The junction departs from germline at one end; a sequencing error may be responsible. This CDR3 reads CTSSLLVGQPQHF. The CDR3 DNA reads TGCACCAGCAGCCTCTTGGTAGGGCAGCCCCAGCATTTT. The chain joins TRBV4-3 to TRBJ1-5; D gene uncertain. Germline V lookup: CDR1 LGHNA, CDR2 YSLEER. The CDR3 is made up of 13 amino acids.

This clonotype was counted only a few times. A read error may explain this, as a much larger clone is one base away. The V gene is TRBV6-2 or TRBV6-3, the J gene TRBJ1-1; D is undetermined. The V gene's germline CDR1 is MNHEY and CDR2 SVGEGT. V was pared by 11 bases and J by 6 bases, with 19 bases between. There are 13 residues in the CDR3. This chain's CDR3 is CASLGEVTSEAFF. CDR3 bases: TGTGCCTCACTCGGGGAAGTAACCTCTGAAGCTTTCTTT.

This clonotype was detected ten times or more. This sequence joins TRBV14 and TRBJ1-2; D not resolved. V lost 0 bases, J lost 2 bases, and 16 bases lay in between. The CDR3 length is 17 residues. CDR1 is SGHDN and CDR2 is FVKESK in the germline V gene. DNA of the CDR3: TGTGCCAGCAGCCAAGAGGCCCCCTGGGGATCCAACTATGGCTACACCTTC. Its protein is CASSQEAPWGSNYGYTF.

At least ten counts were recorded for this clonotype. The CDR3 region is CASSAFSEGTEAFF. CDR3 nucleotides: TGTGCCAGCAGCGCCTTCTCGGAGGGGACTGAAGCTTTCTTT. The chain combines TRBV9 with TRBJ1-1; tentative D call: TRBD1 (5 bases). This CDR3 region has 14 residues. CDR1 is SGDLS, CDR2 YYNGEE, per germline. Trimming took off 3 bases at V and 5 bases at J, with 14 bases between the two ends.

There are many counts of this clonotype. The rearrangement uses TRBV7-9 and TRBJ2-7; TRBD2 matches at 13 bases. The germline gives CDR1 SEHNR, CDR2 FQNEAQ (reference sequence). CDR3 length equals 16 residues. Germline trimming cut 5 bases from V and 4 bases from J; bases unmatched to any gene: 8. This CDR3 reads CASSQASGLAGYEQYF. The CDR3 DNA reads TGTGCCAGCAGCCAAGCCTCGGGACTAGCGGGATACGAGCAGTACTTC.

In this sample, this clonotype turned up many times. The V gene is TRBV12-3 or TRBV12-4, the J gene TRBJ1-1; D remains ambiguous. V lost 3 bases, J lost 0 bases, and 8 bases lay in between. The CDR3 length is 14 residues. The CDR3 here is CASSFPRMNTEAFF. CDR3 DNA: TGTGCCAGCAGTTTTCCGCGGATGAACACTGAAGCTTTCTTT.

This clonotype was counted a few times. V and J are TRBV7-9 and TRBJ1-4; D call uncertain. The CDR3 has 14 residues. Germline V gene sequence: CDR1 SEHNR, CDR2 FQNEAQ (reference sequence). With 2 bases removed from V and 8 bases from J, the gap between germline ends came to 12 bases. The CDR3 loop is CASSLTGGNEKLFF. In DNA form, the CDR3 reads TGTGCCAGCAGCTTAACGGGAGGTAACGAAAAACTGTTTTTT.

This clonotype came up many times. This chain links TRBV20-1 with TRBJ1-5; no clear D. V lost 3 bases and J 3 bases, leaving 9 bases between the germline ends. The CDR3 loop spans 13 amino acids. Per the germline V gene, CDR1 is DFQATT and CDR2 is SNEGSKA (reference sequence). CDR3 sequence reads: CSASSTNNQPQHF. CDR3 in DNA: TGCAGTGCTAGCTCCACAAACAATCAGCCCCAGCATTTT.

This clonotype was detected many times. The chain uses TRBV15 and TRBJ2-5; D is possibly TRBD1 (5 bases). The CDR3 totals 13 residues. CDR1 is LNHNV and CDR2 is YYDKDF in the germline V gene (reference sequence). Trimming pared 3 bases from V and 1 base from J, leaving 6 bases between. The CDR3 is CATSRDIQETQYF. CDR3 DNA: TGTGCCACCAGCAGGGACATCCAAGAGACCCAGTACTTC. The full variable domain, its missing parts supplied by reference TRBV15 and TRBJ2-5, is DAMVIQNPRYQVTQFGKPVTLSCSQTLNHNVMYWYQQKSSQAPKLLFHYYDKDFNNEADTPDNFQSRRPNTSFCFLDIRSPGLGDTAMYLCATSRDIQETQYFGPGTRLLVL.

The sample holds many counts of this clonotype. This chain joins TRBV20-1 and TRBJ1-2, with D hard to call. This CDR3 region has 15 residues. Looked up from germline, CDR1 is DFQATT and CDR2 is SNEGSKA (reference sequence). Between the trimmed V and J ends, which lost 0 bases and 5 bases, there was a span of 16 bases. In DNA form, the CDR3 reads TGCAGTGCTAGAGATCCCGACCGGTACATGTATGGCTACACCTTC. As protein: CSARDPDRYMYGYTF.

This clonotype was recorded many times. This sequence joins TRBV7-2 and TRBJ2-1; 10 positions match TRBD2. There are 17 residues in the CDR3. With V trimmed by 5 bases and J by 7 bases, 14 bases remained unmatched. Germline CDR1 reads SGHTA; CDR2 reads FQGNSA. The CDR3 sequence: CASSPYGRTSGSNEQFF. Written as DNA, the CDR3 is TGTGCCAGCAGCCCCTACGGGCGGACTAGCGGATCAAATGAGCAGTTCTTC.